Following are 3 T cell receptor beta chains from one sample sequenced in a study of OX40 agonist ivuxolimab in advanced cancers. The repertoire was sequenced with immunoSEQ multiplex PCR; TCRdb's copy has only in-frame clones and lacks some. The table shows tens of thousands of clones, with 80% occurring only once. The specimen was CD4+ or CD8+ T cells sorted from blood, collected in a trial of the OX40 agonist ivuxolimab. These receptors all come from an adult with an advanced solid tumor such as melanoma, head and neck, liver or kidney cancer.

V is TRBV5-1 and J is TRBJ2-1; TRBD2 matches at 7 bases. Germline V CDR1 and CDR2: SGHRS, YFSETQ. The CDR3 length is 13 residues. The J segment lost 7 bases and the V segment lost 0 bases, leaving 1 base of the junction unmatched. The CDR3 sequence is CASSLGAGNEQFF. CDR3 bases: TGCGCCAGCAGCTTGGGAGCGGGGAATGAGCAGTTCTTC. Full variable domain (remainder filled in from reference TRBV5-1 and TRBJ2-1): KAGVTQTPRYLIKTRGQQVTLSCSPISGHRSVSWYQQTPGQGLQFLFEYFSETQRNKGNFPGRFSGRQFSNSRSEMNVSTLELGDSALYLCASSLGAGNEQFFGPGTRLTVL.

This clone has a single count. J is TRBJ2-1 and V is TRBV6-6, with 9 positions matching TRBD1. The CDR3 has 16 amino acids. Germline trimming cut 6 bases from V and 7 bases from J; bases unmatched to any gene: 13. CDR1 and CDR2 (germline): MNHNY, SVGAGI (reference sequence). For the CDR3, the DNA is TGTGCCAGCAGGATATCGACGGGACAGGGAAGGAATGAGCAGTTCTTC. Translated, it gives CASRISTGQGRNEQFF.

The chain links TRBV16 to TRBJ2-1, with TRBD1 matching 9 bases. Germline loops: CDR1 KGHSY, CDR2 FQNENV. Losses at the gene ends were 8 bases for V and 5 bases for J; bases not matched to a gene: 7. CDR3 length: 14 residues. The CDR3 sequence: CASGRDRADNEQFF. The CDR3 DNA reads as TGTGCCAGCGGCCGGGACAGGGCGGACAATGAGCAGTTCTTC.